This TCR beta chain emerged from a study of blood T cell repertoires in COVID-19. Study at large: PBMCs, B-cell-depleted T cells, or T cells were the source of the cDNA or gDNA that made up the material.

The Seattle site enrolled patients during active infection and followed them longitudinally. Original processing notes: Scientists estimated how many nucleated cells there were by amplifying reference gene primers. The table came from immunoSEQ multiplex PCR; TCRdb's copy has only in-frame clones and leaves some out. V and J calls and clone size come straight from that table; D and trimming were deduced from the DNA. The data contain about 360,000 clones, around 88% of them singletons. CDR1 SNHLY and CDR2 FYNNEI come from the germline V gene. The CDR3 runs 15 residues. V lost 7 bases to trimming and J lost 3 bases; unmatched junction nucleotides: 7.

This TCR was recovered from a woman aged 60 to 75 with COVID-19, enrolled during active disease. The chain links TRBV2 to TRBJ2-1; 9 bases align to TRBD1. The source material was peripheral blood. The CDR3 spells CASTATGGNYNEQFF. The DNA of the CDR3 is TGTGCCAGCACCGCCACAGGGGGCAACTACAATGAGCAGTTCTTC. The full variable domain, completed using reference TRBV2 and TRBJ2-1, is EPEVTQTPSHQVTQMGQEVILRCVPISNHLYFYWYRQILGQKVEFLVSFYNNEISEKSEIFDDQFSVERPDGSNFTLKIRSTKLEDSAMYFCASTATGGNYNEQFFGPGTRLTVL.